This passage covers 19 T cell receptor beta chains from one sample sequenced in a study of blood T cell repertoires in COVID-19. The assay was immunoSEQ multiplex PCR, and TCRdb's table has in-frame clones only and misses some. Of about 260,000 clones detected, about 89% appear once; the ten largest clones hold roughly 1.6%. Sequenced: peripheral blood. These receptors were taken from a woman aged 40 to 50 who had recovered from COVID-19.

The rearrangement links TRBV4-3 to TRBJ2-7; a possible D gene is TRBD1 (6 bases). Germline V gives CDR1 LGHNA, CDR2 YSLEER. This CDR3 spans 16 amino acids. V lost 0 bases and J lost 2, with 14 bases in between. The CDR3 reads CASSQEVGALTYEQYF. In DNA, the CDR3 is TGCGCCAGCAGCCAAGAGGTGGGGGCTTTAACCTACGAGCAGTACTTC.

This sequence joins TRBV7-2 and TRBJ2-7; 8 bases agree with TRBD1. J lost 0 bases, V lost 5 bases, and 3 bases had no gene match. Germline V gives CDR1 SGHTA, CDR2 FQGNSA. The CDR3 consists of 14 residues. The CDR3 DNA reads as TGTGCCAGCAGCAGGGACAGGAGCTCCTACGAGCAGTACTTC. This gives the protein CASSRDRSSYEQYF.

This chain connects TRBV24-1 to TRBJ2-5, with TRBD2 identical over 7 bases. CDR3 length: 14 residues. J was trimmed by 3 bases and V by 4 bases; bases with no gene match: 4. Germline V lookup: CDR1 KGHDR, CDR2 SFDVKD. For the CDR3, the DNA is TGTGCCACCAGTGACCCAGGGAGGGAAGAGACCCAGTACTTC. It yields the protein CATSDPGREETQYF.

V and J are TRBV7-9 and TRBJ1-3, with 10 bases matching TRBD1. V was clipped by 4 bases and J by 4 bases; unmatched bases: 4. The germline gives CDR1 SEHNR, CDR2 FQNEAQ (reference sequence). CDR3 length: 15 residues. The CDR3 bases are TGTGCCAGCAGCTCGGGACAGGGGTCGGGAAACACCATATATTTT. It codes for CASSSGQGSGNTIYF.

The gene calls are TRBV28 and TRBJ1-4; TRBD1 is a possible D gene (5 bases). Germline V gives CDR1 MDHEN, CDR2 SYDVKM. This CDR3 contains 15 residues. Trimming removed 3 bases at V and 6 bases at J, with 14 bases between. This CDR3 is CASSLAGIFDEKLFF. The CDR3 coding sequence is TGTGCCAGCAGTTTGGCAGGGATTTTCGATGAAAAACTGTTTTTT. Using reference TRBV28 and TRBJ1-4 for the parts outside the CDR3, the full variable domain is DVKVTQSSRYLVKRTGEKVFLECVQDMDHENMFWYRQDPGLGLRLIYFSYDVKMKEKGDIPEGYSVSREKKERFSLILESASTNQTSMYLCASSLAGIFDEKLFFGSGTQLSVL.

The gene calls are TRBV2 and TRBJ1-5; D possibly corresponds to TRBD1 (6 bases). This CDR3 has 14 amino acids. CDR1 SNHLY and CDR2 FYNNEI come from the germline V gene. Trimming stripped 3 bases from V and 5 bases from J, with 11 bases between. CDR3 in DNA: TGTGCCAGCAGTGACCGGGGGGGCCATCAGCCCCAGCATTTT. Translation: CASSDRGGHQPQHF.

Only one count was recorded for this clone. The chain employs TRBV9 and TRBJ1-2; no firm D call. CDR1 and CDR2 from the germline V gene are SGDLS and YYNGEE. CDR3 length: 15 residues. With 3 bases removed from V and 4 bases from J, the gap between germline ends came to 16 bases. The CDR3 is CASSATPPRIYGYTF. The CDR3 nucleotides are TGTGCCAGCAGCGCCACCCCTCCCAGAATCTATGGCTACACCTTC.

This chain uses TRBV29-1 with TRBJ1-2; D gene unclear. The CDR3 has 10 residues. Deletions cut 5 bases from V and 2 bases from J, with 3 bases between. CDR1 SQVTM and CDR2 ANQGSEA come from the germline V gene. The CDR3 bases are TGCAGCGTTTCAAACTATGGCTACACCTTC. It yields the protein CSVSNYGYTF.

This clone was seen only a few times. The chain is built from TRBV19 and TRBJ1-5; TRBD1 agrees at 8 bases. The CDR3 length is 13 residues. Unmatched junction bases numbered 8, after V lost 7 bases and J lost 9 bases. The V gene's germline CDR1 is LNHDA and CDR2 SQIVND (reference sequence). The DNA of the CDR3 is TGTGCCAGTAAAGTCGCAGGGGGCCTGCCCCAGCATTTT. Translation gives CASKVAGGLPQHF.

This clone was seen once. The chain employs TRBV11-2 and TRBJ2-3; no clear D. Germline CDR1 reads SGHAT; CDR2 reads FQNNGV. V shed 5 bases and J shed 6 bases, with 12 bases lying between them. There are 13 residues in the CDR3. Here the CDR3 DNA reads TGTGCCAGCAGCCTGTTGATTCAGGATACGCAGTATTTT. Amino acids: CASSLLIQDTQYF. The full variable domain, its missing parts supplied by reference TRBV11-2 and TRBJ2-3, is EAGVAQSPRYKIIEKRQSVAFWCNPISGHATLYWYQQILGQGPKLLIQFQNNGVVDDSQLPKDRFSAERLKGVDSTLKIQPAKLEDSAVYLCASSLLIQDTQYFGPGTRLTVL.

The chain has TRBV2 and TRBJ1-5; unclear D gene. V lost 4 bases and J lost 2, with 9 bases in between. Germline values: CDR1 SNHLY, CDR2 FYNNEI. This CDR3 contains 14 residues. CDR3 coding DNA: TGTGCCAGCAGTGGACGGAGGGGCAATCAGCCCCAGCATTTT. Translating it yields CASSGRRGNQPQHF.

The V call is TRBV7-9, the J call TRBJ1-3; TRBD1 agrees at 8 bases. This CDR3 spans 15 amino acids. J was trimmed by 4 bases and V by 4 bases; bases with no gene match: 6. Per the germline V gene, CDR1 is SEHNR and CDR2 is FQNEAQ (reference sequence). The CDR3 reads CASSSAGTGGNTIYF. CDR3 bases: TGTGCCAGCAGCTCCGCCGGGACAGGAGGAAACACCATATATTTT.

The chain couples TRBV5-1 to TRBJ2-1; tentatively, D is TRBD2 (6 bases). Germline V lookup: CDR1 SGHRS, CDR2 YFSETQ. The CDR3 runs to 13 residues. The germline V and J ends were trimmed by 3 bases and 6 bases, with 10 bases remaining between them. DNA for the CDR3: TGCGCCAGCAGCTCCCCGGGACTCAATGAGCAGTTCTTC. It specifies CASSSPGLNEQFF.

The genes are TRBV4-3 and TRBJ1-2, with 9 bases identical to TRBD1. This CDR3 contains 15 residues. Unmatched junction bases numbered 3, after V lost 4 bases and J lost 0 bases. The germline CDR1 and CDR2 sequences are LGHNA and YSLEER. CDR3 loop: CASSPRQGANYGYTF. CDR3 sequence (DNA): TGCGCCAGCAGCCCCCGACAGGGGGCTAACTATGGCTACACCTTC.

This CDR3 reads CAISVAGNTEAFF. CDR3 sequence (DNA): TGTGCCATCAGTGTTGCGGGGAACACTGAAGCTTTCTTT. V gene TRBV10-3 combines with J gene TRBJ1-1; D is uncertain. The CDR3 consists of 13 residues. V dropped 4 bases and J dropped 1 base, with 7 bases sitting between them. Germline-derived CDR1 and CDR2 are ENHRY and SYGVKD.

The V call is TRBV7-2, the J call TRBJ1-3, with 8 bases fitting TRBD1. Germline CDR1 reads SGHTA; CDR2 reads FQGNSA. Germline trimming cut 2 bases from V and 0 bases from J; bases unmatched to any gene: 6. This CDR3 region has 17 residues. The CDR3 here is CASSLRQGAYSGNTIYF. CDR3 DNA: TGTGCCAGCAGCTTAAGGCAGGGGGCCTACTCTGGAAACACCATATATTTT. The complete variable domain, with remaining parts taken from reference TRBV7-2 and TRBJ1-3, reads GAGVSQSPSNKVTEKGKDVELRCDPISGHTALYWYRQSLGQGLEFLIYFQGNSAPDKSGLPSDRFSAERTGGSVSTLTIQRTQQEDSAVYLCASSLRQGAYSGNTIYFGEGSWLTVV.

This chain connects TRBV9 to TRBJ2-1; 11 nucleotides match TRBD2. The CDR3 spans 16 residues. Looked up from germline, CDR1 is SGDLS and CDR2 is YYNGEE. The trim removed 1 base at V and 4 bases at J, leaving 4 bases unmatched. The CDR3 region has the DNA TGTGCCAGCAGCGTACTCGCTAGCGGGGGGTACAATGAGCAGTTCTTC. Its translation is CASSVLASGGYNEQFF.

The chain recombines TRBV6-6 with TRBJ1-5, with TRBD1 matching over 8 bases. CDR1 is MNHNY, CDR2 SVGAGI, per germline (reference sequence). This CDR3 spans 14 amino acids. Trimming at V came to 2 bases and at J to 11 bases, leaving 8 bases not matched to a gene. DNA for the CDR3: TGTGCCAGCAGTTACGAGGCAGGGGGCATGACCCAGCATTTT. This gives the protein CASSYEAGGMTQHF.

This chain joins TRBV12-5 and TRBJ1-3, with D hard to call. Germline CDR1 is LGHNT and CDR2 is FRNRAP. The CDR3 consists of 15 residues. Trimming cost V 6 bases and J 0 bases, with 12 bases left between them. The CDR3 sequence is CASGPGESSGNTIYF. DNA for the CDR3: TGTGCTAGTGGGCCAGGTGAGAGCTCTGGAAACACCATATATTTT.